This TCR beta chain was found in a study of T cells in Graves' hyperthyroidism and ophthalmopathy. V was shortened by 5 bases and J by 2 bases, with 12 bases between the two germline ends. The CDR3 totals 15 residues. The germline gives CDR1 MNHEY, CDR2 SMNVEV (reference sequence). Clinicians diagnosed patients from clinical symptoms, serum thyroxine and TRAb, thyroid ultrasound and orbital computed tomography. Isolation of PBMCs was performed on 10 ml fresh peripheral blood. As regards this clonotype: Its antigen is not known.

Study-wide results and limits: Blood also showed most of the thyroid clonotypes that were expanded above 0.001.

Amplification of TCR beta CDR3 regions was performed using RNA transcripts as template. The HTBI set primed first-round TCR CDR3 RT-PCR. TCRdb ran MiXCR on the multiplex PCR reads and lists one entry per CDR3 protein. Among about 700,000 distinct CDR3 sequences listed, 12% to 15% were seen once. The sample comprised blood. This receptor was taken from a woman aged 18-29 years with Graves' hyperthyroidism. The chain has TRBV27 and TRBJ2-2; tentative D call: TRBD1 (6 bases). This chain's CDR3 is CASSIQGFNTGELFF. The CDR3 DNA reads as TGTGCCAGCAGTATACAGGGATTTAACACCGGGGAGCTGTTTTTT.